This T cell receptor (beta chain) was documented in a study of T cell responses to AZD1222 COVID-19 vaccine. This CDR3 region has 19 residues. The method was immunoSEQ multiplex PCR; TCRdb's version includes in-frame clones alone and lacks a portion of them. The sample has under 200,000 clones, around nine tenths seen once. Whether given at about 4 or about 12 weeks, second doses were pooled. Sequenced material: peripheral blood, taken 28 days after the second AZD1222 dose. This TCR was sampled from an adult who received the AZD1222 COVID-19 vaccine. The genes are TRBV12-2 and TRBJ2-4; the D call of TRBD2 is as the table states it, not checked on the DNA. TRBV12-2 is flagged as a pseudogene. The CDR3: CASRPTPGGRLRYKNIQYF. CDR3 coding DNA: TGTGCAAGTCGCCCTACCCCGGGGGGGCGTTTAAGATACAAAAACATTCAGTACTTC.